The 5 T cell receptor beta chains below come from one sample, sequenced in a study of cytomegalovirus exposure and HLA in healthy donors. Libraries were prepared by immunoSEQ multiplex PCR; TCRdb keeps only in-frame clonotypes and omits some of them. The sample holds some 170,000 clones; roughly 80% are singletons and the top ten take over 2%. Material for sequencing was PBMCs. The receptors derive from a man younger than 45 in good health and CMV-seropositive.

V and J are TRBV30 and TRBJ2-6, with D hard to call. Germline CDR1 reads GTSNPN; CDR2 reads SVGIG (reference sequence). The V end lost 0 bases, the J end lost 2 bases, and 23 bases lay between the germline ends. The length of the CDR3 is 20 residues. Here the CDR3 reads CAWSVLAAVGLRPGANVLTF. CDR3 DNA sequence: TGTGCCTGGAGTGTATTGGCGGCAGTTGGGTTACGTCCTGGGGCCAACGTCCTGACTTTC.

The chain joins TRBV6-5 to TRBJ1-3, with D possibly being TRBD1 (6 bases). Trimming removed 7 bases from V and 6 bases from J, with 19 bases in between. The CDR3 is 15 amino acids. CDR1 and CDR2 from the germline V gene are MNHEY and SVGAGI. Written as DNA, the CDR3 is TGTGCCAGCACCCTTTCGGGGGGGGCTGAAAACACCATATATTTT. It specifies CASTLSGGAENTIYF.

The rearrangement joins TRBV2 to TRBJ2-6; D may be TRBD1 (6 bases). The germline gives CDR1 SNHLY, CDR2 FYNNEI. V was pared by 4 bases and J by 4 bases, with 14 bases between. The CDR3 runs 16 residues. The CDR3 sequence: CASSAQGGRGANVLTF. The DNA for the CDR3 is TGTGCCAGCAGTGCCCAAGGGGGTAGGGGGGCCAACGTCCTGACTTTC.

This clone appeared a single time. The chain is built from TRBV6-5 and TRBJ2-7; TRBD1 matches 7 bases. Germline lookup yields CDR1 MNHEY and CDR2 SVGAGI. After removal of 2 bases from V and 3 bases from J, the junction contained 7 bases not matched to a gene. This CDR3 contains 15 residues. The CDR3 sequence is CASSYGLQGDYEQYF. In nucleotides, the CDR3 is TGTGCCAGCAGTTACGGGCTGCAGGGGGACTACGAGCAGTACTTC.

As to this clone: Mismatch with germline at one junction end may stem from a read error. The gene calls are TRBV7-7 and TRBJ2-3; 9 bases map to TRBD2. The CDR3 has 14 residues. Germline CDR1 SSHAT, CDR2 FNYEAQ (reference sequence). CDR3 residues: CASSRTSVADTQYF. The CDR3 DNA follows: TGTGCTAGCAGCCGGACTAGCGTGGCAGATACGCAGTATTTT.